This TCR beta chain was identified during a study of blood T cell repertoires in COVID-19. This table comes from immunoSEQ multiplex PCR, and its TCRdb copy is limited to in-frame clones, with some not included. The table shows hundreds of thousands of clones, with around nine tenths occurring only once. V was trimmed by 3 bases and J by 0 bases, leaving 9 bases between them. There are 14 residues in the CDR3. Germline loops: CDR1 DFQATT, CDR2 SNEGSKA (reference sequence). The J gene is TRBJ1-3, the V gene TRBV20-1; D unclear. The clonotype comes from a woman aged 45-65 years who had recovered from COVID-19. Specimen: PBMCs or T cells enriched from blood (not recorded which). The CDR3 loop reads CSASNAGSGNTIYF. For the CDR3, the DNA is TGCAGTGCTAGTAATGCGGGCTCTGGAAACACCATATATTTT.